These 6 T cell receptor beta chains originate from one sample sequenced in a study of Ad26.COV2.S vaccination and SARS-CoV-2 variants. Repertoires were generated with immunoSEQ multiplex PCR, while TCRdb's copy carries only in-frame clones and drops some. The sample has more than 150,000 clones, about 83% seen once. Sequencing was performed on peripheral blood, taken after recovery from COVID-19. All receptors come from a human donor who had recovered from COVID-19.

The genes are TRBV7-2 and TRBJ1-2, with 7 bases identical to TRBD1. The CDR3 is made up of 14 amino acids. CDR1 and CDR2 (germline): SGHTA, FQGNSA. V dropped 5 bases and J dropped 8; count of bases not matched to a gene: 11. As DNA, the CDR3 is TGTGCCAGCAGCCCGGAAAGACAGGGCCGGGGCTACACCTTC. Protein product: CASSPERQGRGYTF.

This chain joins TRBV11-3 and TRBJ2-3, with a weak D call TRBD1 (6 bases). Looked up from germline, CDR1 is SGHNT and CDR2 is YENEEA. This CDR3 has 15 residues. With 3 bases removed from V and 3 bases from J, the gap between germline ends came to 13 bases. DNA of the CDR3: TGTGCCAGCAGCTTTACAGGGATTTCTACAGATACGCAGTATTTT. Its protein is CASSFTGISTDTQYF.

A single count supports this clone. The J gene is TRBJ2-7, the V gene TRBV5-8; D unresolved. This CDR3 spans 12 amino acids. Germline CDR1 SGHTS, CDR2 YDEGEE. V gave up 4 bases and J gave up 4 bases, with 9 bases separating them. The CDR3 DNA sequence: TGTGCCAGCAGCCTGAAAGGGTACGAGCAGTACTTC. Its translation: CASSLKGYEQYF.

CDR3 in DNA: TGTGCCACCTCAAAGGAAGCCTCTCCCTACAATGAGCAGTTCTTC. Its protein is CATSKEASPYNEQFF. The chain carries TRBV15 and TRBJ2-1; the D is unclear. Germline V gives CDR1 LNHNV, CDR2 YYDKDF (reference sequence). The V and J ends lost 8 bases and 2 bases respectively, with 16 bases between them. The CDR3 is 15 residues long.

The chain links TRBV27 to TRBJ1-5, with D unclear. Germline V gene lookup returns CDR1 MNHEY and CDR2 SMNVEV (reference sequence). Trimming removed 5 bases at V and 7 bases at J, with 9 bases between. This CDR3 is 12 amino acids long. The CDR3 spells CASSPSGQPQHF. CDR3 sequence (DNA): TGTGCCAGCAGTCCCTCAGGACAGCCCCAGCATTTT.

The chain joins TRBV6-2 or TRBV6-3 to TRBJ1-1, with TRBD1 matching over 9 bases. Germline V gene lookup returns CDR1 MNHEY and CDR2 SVGEGT. The CDR3 is 15 residues long. The V segment lost 4 bases and the J segment 4 bases; nucleotides outside the gene matches: 7. The chain's CDR3 is CASSSYRQGGTEAFF. CDR3 in DNA: TGTGCCAGCAGTTCCTATCGACAGGGGGGCACTGAAGCTTTCTTT.